This T cell receptor (beta chain) derives from a study of blood T cell repertoires in COVID-19. For the study at large: In each case, the material was cDNA or gDNA derived from T cells, B-cell-depleted T cells, or PBMCs.

A few counts support this clone. Produced via immunoSEQ multiplex PCR; TCRdb's table is partial and in-frame only. The data show around 200,000 clones, 88% seen once. This receptor was obtained from a man aged 18 to 30 with active or convalescent COVID-19. Material for sequencing was peripheral blood.

For the CDR3, the DNA is TGTGCCTGGAGTGGTAGGTTGGAGAAAGGTGGTGAAAAACTGTTTTTT. Its translation is CAWSGRLEKGGEKLFF. The chain employs TRBV30 and TRBJ1-4; D is unresolved. Germline V CDR1 and CDR2: GTSNPN, SVGIG (reference sequence). The CDR3 totals 16 residues. V lost 1 base and J 7 bases, leaving 19 bases between the germline ends.